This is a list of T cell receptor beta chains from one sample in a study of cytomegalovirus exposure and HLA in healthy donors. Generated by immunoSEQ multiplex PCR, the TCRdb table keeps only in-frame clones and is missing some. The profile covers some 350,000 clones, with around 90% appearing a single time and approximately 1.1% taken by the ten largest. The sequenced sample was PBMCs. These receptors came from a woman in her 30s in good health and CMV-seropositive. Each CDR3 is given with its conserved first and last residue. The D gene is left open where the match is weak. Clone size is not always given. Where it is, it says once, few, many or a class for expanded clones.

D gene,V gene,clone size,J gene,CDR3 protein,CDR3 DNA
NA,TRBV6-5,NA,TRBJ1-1,CASSYGQSNTEAFF,TGTGCCAGCAGTTATGGACAGTCGAACACTGAAGCTTTCTTT
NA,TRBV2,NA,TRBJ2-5,CASSEPSLDQYF,TGTGCCAGCAGTGAACCCTCGTTGGACCAGTACTTC
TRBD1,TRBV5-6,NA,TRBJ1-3,CASSLGTGPGNTIYF,TGTGCCAGCAGCTTGGGGACAGGGCCTGGAAACACCATATATTTT
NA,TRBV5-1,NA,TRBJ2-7,CASSFVPSEQYF,TGCGCCAGCAGCTTCGTTCCGTCCGAGCAGTACTTC
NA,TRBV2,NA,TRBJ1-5,CASSALRGGHQPQHF,TGTGCCAGCAGTGCTCTGAGGGGGGGCCATCAGCCCCAGCATTTT
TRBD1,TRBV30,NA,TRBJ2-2,CAWRGTGGSNTGELFF,TGTGCCTGGAGGGGGACAGGGGGTTCGAACACCGGGGAGCTGTTTTTT
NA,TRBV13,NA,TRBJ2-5,CASSPRGFEETQYF,TGTGCCAGCAGCCCACGGGGGTTTGAAGAGACCCAGTACTTC
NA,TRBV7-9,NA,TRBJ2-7,CASSLLGRAEQYF,TGTGCCAGCAGCTTACTGGGTAGGGCCGAGCAGTACTTC
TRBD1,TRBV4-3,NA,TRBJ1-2,CASSQDPGQGAGGYTF,TGCGCCAGCAGCCAAGATCCAGGACAGGGGGCAGGGGGCTACACCTTC
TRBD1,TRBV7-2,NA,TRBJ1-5,CASSLQAGTGGDQPQHF,TGTGCCAGCAGCTTACAAGCCGGGACAGGGGGAGACCAGCCCCAGCATTTT
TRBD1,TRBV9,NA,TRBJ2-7,CASSVGQGAGEQYF,TGTGCCAGCAGCGTCGGACAGGGGGCTGGCGAGCAGTACTTC
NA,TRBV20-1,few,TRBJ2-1,CSSTGHNEQFF,TGCAGTTCGACAGGCCATAATGAGCAGTTCTTC
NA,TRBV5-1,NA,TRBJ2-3,CASSVVTSASSTDTQYF,TGCGCCAGCAGCGTGGTTACTTCGGCTTCTAGCACAGATACGCAGTATTTT
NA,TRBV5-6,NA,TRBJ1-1,CASSLAAGLNTEAFF,TGTGCCAGCAGCTTGGCGGCAGGACTGAACACTGAAGCTTTCTTT
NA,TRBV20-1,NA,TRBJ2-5,CSASQSETQYF,TGCAGTGCTAGTCAGTCAGAGACCCAGTACTTC
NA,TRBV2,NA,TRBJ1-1,CASRWGAVGVGSTEAFF,TGTGCCAGCAGATGGGGAGCAGTCGGGGTTGGGAGCACTGAAGCTTTCTTT
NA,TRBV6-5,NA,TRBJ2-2,CASSLTGTGELFF,TGTGCCAGCAGCCTAACTGGCACCGGGGAGCTGTTTTTT
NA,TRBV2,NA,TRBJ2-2,CASSEGVPGELFF,TGTGCCAGCAGTGAAGGGGTCCCCGGGGAGCTGTTTTTT
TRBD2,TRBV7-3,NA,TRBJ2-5,CASQLSGGVGETQYF,TGTGCCAGCCAGTTGAGCGGGGGGGTAGGAGAGACCCAGTACTTC
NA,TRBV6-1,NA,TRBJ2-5,CASTMTLETQYF,TGTGCCAGCACCATGACCCTAGAGACCCAGTACTTC
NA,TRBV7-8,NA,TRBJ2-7,CASTAAAPGSRYEQYF,TGTGCCAGCACCGCAGCGGCGCCCGGGTCACGGTACGAGCAGTACTTC
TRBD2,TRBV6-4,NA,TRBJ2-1,CASSDLFGGAYNEQFF,TGTGCCAGCAGTGACCTGTTCGGGGGGGCCTACAATGAGCAGTTCTTC
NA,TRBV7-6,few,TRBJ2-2,CASRNTGELFF,TGTGCCAGCAGGAACACCGGGGAGCTGTTTTTT
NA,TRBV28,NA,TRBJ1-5,CASSLDGNSNQPQHF,TGTGCCAGCAGCTTGGACGGGAATAGCAATCAGCCCCAGCATTTT
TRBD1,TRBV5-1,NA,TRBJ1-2,CASSLGGSGTGGRGYTF,TGCGCCAGCAGCTTGGGAGGGTCGGGGACAGGGGGGAGAGGCTACACCTTC
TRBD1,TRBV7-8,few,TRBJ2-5,CASSLRQGEETQYF,TGTGCCAGCAGCTTAAGACAGGGTGAGGAGACCCAGTACTTC
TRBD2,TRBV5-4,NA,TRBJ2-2,CASRTSTSVGELFF,TGTGCCAGCAGAACTTCCACTAGCGTGGGGGAGCTGTTTTTT
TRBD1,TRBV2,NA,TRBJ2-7,CASRGDSYYEQYF,TGTGCCAGCCGTGGGGACAGTTACTACGAGCAGTACTTC
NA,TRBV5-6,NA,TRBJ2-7,CASSLLDEQYF,TGTGCCAGCAGCTTATTGGATGAGCAGTACTTC
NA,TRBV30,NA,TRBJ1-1,CAWSVSPEAFF,TGTGCCTGGAGTGTAAGCCCTGAAGCTTTCTTT
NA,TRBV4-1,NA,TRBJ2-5,CASSQVPQETQYF,TGCGCCAGCAGCCAAGTCCCCCAAGAGACCCAGTACTTC
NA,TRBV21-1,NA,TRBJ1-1,CASSKAPVMNTEAFF,TGTGCCAGCAGCAAAGCCCCGGTCATGAACACTGAAGCTTTCTTT
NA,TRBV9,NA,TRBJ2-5,CASSVSRGRHQETQYF,TGTGCCAGCAGCGTTAGTAGGGGCAGGCATCAAGAGACCCAGTACTTC
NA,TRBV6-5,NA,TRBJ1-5,CASSPDRTVQPQHF,TGTGCCAGCAGCCCCGACAGAACGGTTCAGCCCCAGCATTTT
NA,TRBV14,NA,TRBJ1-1,CASSHRGMNTEAFF,TGTGCCAGCAGCCACCGGGGAATGAACACTGAAGCTTTCTTT
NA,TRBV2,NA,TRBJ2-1,CASRLLNTGRQFF,TGTGCCAGCAGGTTACTAAATACGGGGCGCCAGTTCTTC
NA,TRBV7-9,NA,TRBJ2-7,CASSSALTVAEQYF,TGTGCCAGCAGCTCAGCCCTCACAGTAGCCGAGCAGTACTTC
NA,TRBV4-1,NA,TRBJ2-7,CASSQGPTYEQYF,TGCGCCAGCAGCCAAGGGCCTACCTACGAGCAGTACTTC
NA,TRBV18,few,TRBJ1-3,CASSPPQGSAGNTIYF,TGTGCCAGCTCACCACCTCAAGGGTCGGCTGGAAACACCATATATTTT
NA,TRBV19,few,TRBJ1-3,CAAAVYSGNTIYF,TGTGCGGCAGCCGTATACTCTGGAAACACCATATATTTT
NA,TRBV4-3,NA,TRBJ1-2,CASSQRNYGYTF,TGCGCCAGCAGCCAACGGAACTATGGCTACACCTTC
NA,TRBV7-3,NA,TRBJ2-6,CASSLTRSGANVLTF,TGTGCCAGCAGCTTAACAAGATCTGGGGCCAACGTCCTGACTTTC
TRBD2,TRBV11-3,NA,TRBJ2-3,CASSLIAGSTDTQYF,TGTGCCAGCAGCCTGATAGCGGGTAGCACAGATACGCAGTATTTT
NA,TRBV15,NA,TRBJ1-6,CATSRDRKNSPLHF,TGTGCCACCAGCAGAGATCGAAAGAATTCACCCCTCCACTTT
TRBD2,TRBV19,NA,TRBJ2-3,CASRLASVTDTQYF,TGTGCCAGCCGACTAGCGTCCGTCACAGATACGCAGTATTTT
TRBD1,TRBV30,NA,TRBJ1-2,CAWSVLRGPPYGYTF,TGTGCCTGGAGTGTACTGAGGGGGCCACCTTATGGCTACACCTTC
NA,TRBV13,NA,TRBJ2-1,CASSLSLSQRDNEQFF,TGTGCCAGCAGCTTATCGCTATCCCAACGGGATAATGAGCAGTTCTTC
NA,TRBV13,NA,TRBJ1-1,CASSLGGPFSEAFF,TGTGCCAGCAGCTTAGGGGGGCCCTTTTCTGAAGCTTTCTTT
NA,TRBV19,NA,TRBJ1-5,CASSIGQGEDQPQHF,TGTGCCAGTAGTATAGGTCAGGGTGAGGATCAGCCCCAGCATTTT
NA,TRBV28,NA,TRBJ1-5,CASSPGRGQPQHF,TGTGCCAGCAGTCCAGGTAGGGGGCAGCCCCAGCATTTT
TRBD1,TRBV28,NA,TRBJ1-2,CASRTTTQGARGYTF,TGTGCCAGCAGAACTACAACCCAGGGGGCCAGGGGCTACACCTTC
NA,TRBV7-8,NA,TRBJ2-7,CASSLGSTYEQYF,TGTGCCAGCAGCTTAGGCTCAACCTACGAGCAGTACTTC
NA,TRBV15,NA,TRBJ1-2,CATSRDWADHGYTF,TGTGCCACCAGCAGAGATTGGGCAGACCATGGCTACACCTTC
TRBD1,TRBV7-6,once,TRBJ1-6,CASSLALGGTLNDSPLHF,TGTGCCAGCAGCTTAGCATTAGGGGGCACCCTCAATGATTCACCCCTCCACTTT
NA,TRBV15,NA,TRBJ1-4,CATSRDLTTRHEKLFF,TGTGCCACCAGCAGAGATCTTACAACACGGCATGAAAAACTGTTTTTT
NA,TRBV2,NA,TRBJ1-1,CASILRDTIEAFF,TGTGCCAGCATATTGCGGGACACCATCGAAGCTTTCTTT
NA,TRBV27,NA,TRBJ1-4,CASSTADRSNEKLFF,TGTGCCAGCAGTACGGCCGACAGGAGTAATGAAAAACTGTTTTTT
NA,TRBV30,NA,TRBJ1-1,CAWNRWMNTEAFF,TGTGCCTGGAATAGATGGATGAACACTGAAGCTTTCTTT
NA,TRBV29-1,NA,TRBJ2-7,CSVGNRLYEQYF,TGCAGCGTTGGGAATAGGCTGTACGAGCAGTACTTC
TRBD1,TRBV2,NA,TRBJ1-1,CASSSQGASTEAFF,TGTGCCAGCAGTTCACAGGGGGCGAGCACTGAAGCTTTCTTT